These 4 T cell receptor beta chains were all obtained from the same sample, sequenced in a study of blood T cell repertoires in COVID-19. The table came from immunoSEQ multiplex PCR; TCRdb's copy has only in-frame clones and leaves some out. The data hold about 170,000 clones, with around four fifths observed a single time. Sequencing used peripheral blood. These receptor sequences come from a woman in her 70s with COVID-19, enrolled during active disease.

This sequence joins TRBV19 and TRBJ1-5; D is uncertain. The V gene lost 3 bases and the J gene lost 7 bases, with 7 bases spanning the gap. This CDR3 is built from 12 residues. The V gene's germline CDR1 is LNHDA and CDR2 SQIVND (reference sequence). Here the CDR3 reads CASSISWQPQHF. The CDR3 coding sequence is TGTGCCAGTAGTATCAGTTGGCAGCCCCAGCATTTT.

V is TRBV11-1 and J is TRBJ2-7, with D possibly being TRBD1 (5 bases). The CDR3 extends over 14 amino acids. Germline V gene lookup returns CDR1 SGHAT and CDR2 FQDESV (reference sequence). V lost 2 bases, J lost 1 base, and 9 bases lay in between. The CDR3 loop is CASSLIDSSYEQYF. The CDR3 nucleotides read TGTGCCAGCAGCTTAATTGACAGTTCCTACGAGCAGTACTTC.

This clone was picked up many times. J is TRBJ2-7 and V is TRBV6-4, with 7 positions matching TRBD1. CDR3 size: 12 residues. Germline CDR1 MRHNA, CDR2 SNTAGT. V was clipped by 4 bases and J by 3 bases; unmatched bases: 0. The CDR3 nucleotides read TGTGCCAGCAGTGGACAGGGCTACGAGCAGTACTTC. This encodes CASSGQGYEQYF.

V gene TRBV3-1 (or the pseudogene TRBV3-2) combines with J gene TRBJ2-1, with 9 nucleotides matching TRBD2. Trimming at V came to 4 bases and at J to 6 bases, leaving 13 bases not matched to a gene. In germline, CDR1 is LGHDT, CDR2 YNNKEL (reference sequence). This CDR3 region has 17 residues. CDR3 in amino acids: CASSLQSGTSRINEQFF. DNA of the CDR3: TGTGCCAGCAGCCTACAATCCGGGACTAGCCGTATCAATGAGCAGTTCTTC.